The 5 T cell receptor beta chains below all came from one sample that was sequenced in a study of blood T cell repertoires in COVID-19. Method: immunoSEQ multiplex PCR; TCRdb's copy keeps in-frame clones and lacks some. Among about 100,000 clones listed, over 75% were seen once. Specimen: peripheral blood. These receptors all stem from a woman aged 60 to 75 with acute or convalescent COVID-19.

This clone was observed once. The chain recombines TRBV4-1 with TRBJ1-3; unclear D gene. CDR3 size: 15 residues. The germline V gene encodes CDR1 MGHRA and CDR2 YSYEKL. Between the trimmed V and J ends, which lost 1 base and 2 bases, there was a span of 9 bases. The CDR3 nucleotides are TGCGCCAGCAGCCAAGGAACGGGTACTGGAAACACCATATATTTT. The encoded protein is CASSQGTGTGNTIYF.

The chain recombines TRBV28 with TRBJ1-2, with D possibly matching TRBD1 (5 bases). V gave up 8 bases and J gave up 6 bases, with 13 bases separating them. This CDR3 is built from 12 residues. From germline, CDR1 is MDHEN and CDR2 SYDVKM. CDR3 protein: CASVQGIDGYTF. CDR3 nucleotides: TGTGCCAGCGTTCAGGGAATCGATGGCTACACCTTC.

This clone was recorded once. The chain employs TRBV6-5 and TRBJ2-5, with 7 positions matching TRBD2. Germline V gene sequence: CDR1 MNHEY, CDR2 SVGAGI. The V segment lost 4 bases and the J segment 5 bases; nucleotides outside the gene matches: 13. The length of the CDR3 is 16 residues. This chain's CDR3 is CASSSLGGRSLETQYF. The DNA for the CDR3 is TGTGCCAGCAGTTCTCTGGGGGGGAGATCGCTGGAGACCCAGTACTTC.

V is TRBV20-1 and J is TRBJ2-1; tentatively, D is TRBD2 (5 bases). Trimming removed 3 bases from V and 0 bases from J, with 18 bases in between. Germline loops: CDR1 DFQATT, CDR2 SNEGSKA (reference sequence). There are 17 residues in the CDR3. CDR3: CSASVFRGLVSYNEQFF. In DNA form, the CDR3 reads TGCAGTGCTAGTGTTTTTCGGGGTCTGGTCTCCTACAATGAGCAGTTCTTC.

This clone has a count of ten or more. V usage is TRBV11-2 and J usage is TRBJ1-2; D not resolved. The V end was cut by 3 bases, the J end by 6 bases, with 5 bases between. This CDR3 region has 11 residues. Germline values: CDR1 SGHAT, CDR2 FQNNGV. DNA of the CDR3: TGTGCCAGCAGCTTCCGGGATGGCTACACCTTC. It translates to CASSFRDGYTF.